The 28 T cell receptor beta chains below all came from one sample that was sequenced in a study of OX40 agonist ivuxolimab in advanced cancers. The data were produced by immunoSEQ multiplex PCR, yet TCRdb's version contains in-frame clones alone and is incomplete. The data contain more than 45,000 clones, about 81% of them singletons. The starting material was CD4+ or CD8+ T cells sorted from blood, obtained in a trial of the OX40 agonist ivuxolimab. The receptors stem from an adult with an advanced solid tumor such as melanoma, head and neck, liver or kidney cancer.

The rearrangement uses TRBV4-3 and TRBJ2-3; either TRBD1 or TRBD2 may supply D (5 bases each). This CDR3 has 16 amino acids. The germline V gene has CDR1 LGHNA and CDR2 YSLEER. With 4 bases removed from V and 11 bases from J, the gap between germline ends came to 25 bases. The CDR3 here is CASSPPGASGTREQYF. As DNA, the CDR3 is TGCGCCAGCAGCCCCCCTGGGGCATCCGGGACCAGGGAGCAGTATTTT.

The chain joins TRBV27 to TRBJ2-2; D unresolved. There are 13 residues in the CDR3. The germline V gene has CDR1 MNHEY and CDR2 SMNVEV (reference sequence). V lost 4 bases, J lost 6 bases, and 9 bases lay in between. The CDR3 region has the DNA TGTGCCAGCAGTTCGTATAAGGCCGGGGAGCTGTTTTTT. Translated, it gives CASSSYKAGELFF.

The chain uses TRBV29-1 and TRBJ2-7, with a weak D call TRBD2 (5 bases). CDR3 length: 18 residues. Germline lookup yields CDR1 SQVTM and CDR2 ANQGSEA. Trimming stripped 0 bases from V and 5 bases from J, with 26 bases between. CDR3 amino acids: CSVEDQFPPSSRENEQYF. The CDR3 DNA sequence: TGCAGCGTTGAAGATCAGTTCCCCCCATCCTCTAGGGAGAACGAGCAGTACTTC.

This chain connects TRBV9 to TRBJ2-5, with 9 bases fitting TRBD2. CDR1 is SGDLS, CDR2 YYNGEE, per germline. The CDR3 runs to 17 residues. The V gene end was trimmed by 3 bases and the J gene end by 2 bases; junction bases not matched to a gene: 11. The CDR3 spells CASSDWKVAGAQETQYF. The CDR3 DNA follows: TGTGCCAGCAGCGATTGGAAGGTAGCGGGGGCACAAGAGACCCAGTACTTC.

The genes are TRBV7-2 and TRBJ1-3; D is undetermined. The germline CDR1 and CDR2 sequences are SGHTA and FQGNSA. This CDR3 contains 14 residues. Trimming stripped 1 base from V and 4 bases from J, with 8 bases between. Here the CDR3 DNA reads TGTGCCAGCAGCTTAGACGGTAACGGAAACACCATATATTTT. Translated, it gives CASSLDGNGNTIYF.

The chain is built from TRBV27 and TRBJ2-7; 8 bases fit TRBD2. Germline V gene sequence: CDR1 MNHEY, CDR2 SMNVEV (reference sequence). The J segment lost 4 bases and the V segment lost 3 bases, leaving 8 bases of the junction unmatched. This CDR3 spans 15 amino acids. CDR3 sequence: CASSFGAGGFYEQYF. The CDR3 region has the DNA TGTGCCAGCAGTTTCGGGGCGGGAGGTTTTTACGAGCAGTACTTC.

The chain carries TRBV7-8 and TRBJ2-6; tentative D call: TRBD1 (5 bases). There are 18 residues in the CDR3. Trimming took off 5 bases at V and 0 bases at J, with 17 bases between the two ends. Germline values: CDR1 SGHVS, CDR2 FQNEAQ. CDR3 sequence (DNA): TGTGCCAGCAGCCCTCACAGGTCTCTTAACTCTGGGGCCAACGTCCTGACTTTC. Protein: CASSPHRSLNSGANVLTF.

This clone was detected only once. CDR3 nucleotides: TGTGCCAGCAGCCGCCGAACAGGGGAAGGCGCTGAAGCTTTCTTT. Amino acids: CASSRRTGEGAEAFF. The rearrangement joins TRBV7-2 to TRBJ1-1; the match to TRBD1 covers 7 bases. V dropped 5 bases and J dropped 6; count of bases not matched to a gene: 12. The CDR3 is 15 amino acids. The V gene's germline CDR1 is SGHTA and CDR2 FQGNSA.

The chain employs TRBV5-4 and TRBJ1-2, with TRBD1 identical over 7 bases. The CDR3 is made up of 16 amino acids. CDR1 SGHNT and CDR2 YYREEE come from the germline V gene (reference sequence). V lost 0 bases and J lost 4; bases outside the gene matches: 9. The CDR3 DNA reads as TGTGCCAGCAGCTTGGACGACAGGGTTGGAGGCTATGGCTACACCTTC. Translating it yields CASSLDDRVGGYGYTF.

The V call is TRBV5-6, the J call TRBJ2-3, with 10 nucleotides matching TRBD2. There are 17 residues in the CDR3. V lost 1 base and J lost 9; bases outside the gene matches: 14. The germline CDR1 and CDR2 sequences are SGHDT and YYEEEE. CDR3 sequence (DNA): TGTGCCAGCAGCTTGTTCTCTAGCGGGAGTCTCGGTGGGACGCAGTATTTT. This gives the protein CASSLFSSGSLGGTQYF.

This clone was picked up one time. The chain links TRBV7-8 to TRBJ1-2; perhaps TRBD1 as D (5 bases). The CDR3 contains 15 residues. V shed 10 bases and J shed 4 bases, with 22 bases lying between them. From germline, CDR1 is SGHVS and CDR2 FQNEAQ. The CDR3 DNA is TGTGCCATCGCTGTAGACAGCTTTTCATTCTATGGCTACACCTTC. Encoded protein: CAIAVDSFSFYGYTF. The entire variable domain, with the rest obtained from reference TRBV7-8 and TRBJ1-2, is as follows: GAGVSQSPRYKVAKRGQDVALRCDPISGHVSLFWYQQALGQGPEFLTYFQNEAQLDKSGLPSDRFFAERPEGSVSTLKIQRTQQEDSAVYLCAIAVDSFSFYGYTFGSGTRLTVV.

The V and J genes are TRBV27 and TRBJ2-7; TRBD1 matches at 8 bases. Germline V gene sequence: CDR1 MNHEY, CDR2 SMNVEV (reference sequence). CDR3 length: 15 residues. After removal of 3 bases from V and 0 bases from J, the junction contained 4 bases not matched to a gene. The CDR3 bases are TGTGCCAGCAGTTTCCTTGGACAGGGCTCCTACGAGCAGTACTTC. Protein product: CASSFLGQGSYEQYF.

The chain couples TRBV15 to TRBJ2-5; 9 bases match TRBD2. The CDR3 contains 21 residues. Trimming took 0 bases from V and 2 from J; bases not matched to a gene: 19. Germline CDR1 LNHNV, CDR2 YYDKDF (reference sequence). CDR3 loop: CATSRDLGGRALSWGQETQYF. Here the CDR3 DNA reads TGTGCCACCAGCAGAGATCTGGGCGGGAGGGCCCTATCCTGGGGACAAGAGACCCAGTACTTC. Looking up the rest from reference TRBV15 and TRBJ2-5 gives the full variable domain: DAMVIQNPRYQVTQFGKPVTLSCSQTLNHNVMYWYQQKSSQAPKLLFHYYDKDFNNEADTPDNFQSRRPNTSFCFLDIRSPGLGDTAMYLCATSRDLGGRALSWGQETQYFGPGTRLLVL.

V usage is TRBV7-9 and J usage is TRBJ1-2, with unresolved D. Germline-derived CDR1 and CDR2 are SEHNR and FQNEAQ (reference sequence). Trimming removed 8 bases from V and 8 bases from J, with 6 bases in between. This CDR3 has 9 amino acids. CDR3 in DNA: TGTGCCAGCGGTGAGGGCTACACCTTC. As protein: CASGEGYTF.

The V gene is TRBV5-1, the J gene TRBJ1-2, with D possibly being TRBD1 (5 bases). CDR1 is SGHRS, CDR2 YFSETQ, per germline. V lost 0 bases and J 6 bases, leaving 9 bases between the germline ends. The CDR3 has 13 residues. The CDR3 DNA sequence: TGCGCCAGCAGCTTGGGCCGGGGGGATGGCTACACCTTC. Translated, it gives CASSLGRGDGYTF.

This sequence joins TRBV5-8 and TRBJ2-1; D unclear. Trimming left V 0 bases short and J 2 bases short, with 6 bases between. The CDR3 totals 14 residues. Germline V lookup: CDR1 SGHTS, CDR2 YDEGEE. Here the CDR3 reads CASSLAGTYNEQFF. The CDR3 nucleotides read TGTGCCAGCAGCTTGGCCGGTACCTACAATGAGCAGTTCTTC.

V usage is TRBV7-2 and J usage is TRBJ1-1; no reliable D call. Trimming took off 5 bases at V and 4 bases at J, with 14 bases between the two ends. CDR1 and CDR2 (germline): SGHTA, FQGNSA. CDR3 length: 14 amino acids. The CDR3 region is CASSGMRASTEAFF. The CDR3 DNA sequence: TGTGCCAGCAGCGGTATGAGGGCCAGCACTGAAGCTTTCTTT. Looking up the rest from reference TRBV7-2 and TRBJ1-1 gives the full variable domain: GAGVSQSPSNKVTEKGKDVELRCDPISGHTALYWYRQSLGQGLEFLIYFQGNSAPDKSGLPSDRFSAERTGGSVSTLTIQRTQQEDSAVYLCASSGMRASTEAFFGQGTRLTVV.

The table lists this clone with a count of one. This CDR3 is CASSPDKTGGINEQFF. Written as DNA, the CDR3 is TGTGCCAGCAGCCCAGACAAAACGGGAGGGATTAATGAGCAGTTCTTC. The chain is built from TRBV7-9 and TRBJ2-1; 8 nucleotides match TRBD2. Germline CDR1 reads SEHNR; CDR2 reads FQNEAQ (reference sequence). V shed 5 bases, J shed 7 bases, and the junction held 13 bases outside the gene matches. The CDR3 spans 16 residues.

CDR3 region: CASSSGPGMDSPLHF. Here the CDR3 DNA reads TGTGCCAGCAGCTCCGGGCCGGGGATGGATTCACCCCTCCACTTT. The chain recombines TRBV5-6 with TRBJ1-6; no definite D call. Germline CDR1 and CDR2: SGHDT and YYEEEE. The V end was cut by 3 bases, the J end by 8 bases, with 15 bases between. The CDR3 consists of 15 residues.

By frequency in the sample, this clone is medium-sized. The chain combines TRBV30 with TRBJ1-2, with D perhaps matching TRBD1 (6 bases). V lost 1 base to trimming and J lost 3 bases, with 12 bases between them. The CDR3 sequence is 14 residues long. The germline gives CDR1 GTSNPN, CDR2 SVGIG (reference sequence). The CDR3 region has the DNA TGTGCCTGGAGTGCAATACAGGGTTACTATGGCTACACCTTC. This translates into CAWSAIQGYYGYTF.

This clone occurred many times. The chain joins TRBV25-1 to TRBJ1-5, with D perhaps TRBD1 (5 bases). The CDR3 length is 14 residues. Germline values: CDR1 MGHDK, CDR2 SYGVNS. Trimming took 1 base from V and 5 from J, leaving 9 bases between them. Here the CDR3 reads CASSEWGSDQPQHF. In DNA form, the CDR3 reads TGTGCCAGCAGTGAATGGGGCAGCGATCAGCCCCAGCATTTT.

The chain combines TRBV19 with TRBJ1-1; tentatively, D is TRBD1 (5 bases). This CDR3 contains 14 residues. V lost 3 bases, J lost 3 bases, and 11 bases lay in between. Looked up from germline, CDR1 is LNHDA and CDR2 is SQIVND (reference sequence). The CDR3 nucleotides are TGTGCCAGTAGTATCGGGGGGGACTACACTGAAGCTTTCTTT. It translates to CASSIGGDYTEAFF.

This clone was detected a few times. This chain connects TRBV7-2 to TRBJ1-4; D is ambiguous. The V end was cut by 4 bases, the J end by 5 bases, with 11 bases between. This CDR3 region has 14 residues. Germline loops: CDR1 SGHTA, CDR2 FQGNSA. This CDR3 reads CASSSTLQNEKLFF. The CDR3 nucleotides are TGTGCCAGCAGCTCCACGTTGCAGAATGAAAAACTGTTTTTT.

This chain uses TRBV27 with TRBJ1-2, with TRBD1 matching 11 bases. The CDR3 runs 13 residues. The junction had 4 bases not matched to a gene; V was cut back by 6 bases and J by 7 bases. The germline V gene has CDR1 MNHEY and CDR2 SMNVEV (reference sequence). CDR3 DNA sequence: TGTGCCAGCAGAGGACAGGGGGCGACTGGCTACACCTTC. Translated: CASRGQGATGYTF.

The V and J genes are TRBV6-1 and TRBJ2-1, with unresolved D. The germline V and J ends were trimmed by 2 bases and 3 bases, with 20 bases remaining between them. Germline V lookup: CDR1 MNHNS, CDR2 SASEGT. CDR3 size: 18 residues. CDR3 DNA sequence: TGTGCCAGCAGTGAATCTACCCCCGCCACCCTAGGCTACAATGAGCAGTTCTTC. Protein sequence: CASSESTPATLGYNEQFF.

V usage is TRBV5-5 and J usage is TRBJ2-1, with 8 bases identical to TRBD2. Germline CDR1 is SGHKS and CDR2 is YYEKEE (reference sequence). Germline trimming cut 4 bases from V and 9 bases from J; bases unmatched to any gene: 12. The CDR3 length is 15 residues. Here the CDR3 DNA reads TGTGCCAGCAGCGGAGAAATCGGGAGGGCCTCTGAGCAGTTCTTC. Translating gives CASSGEIGRASEQFF.

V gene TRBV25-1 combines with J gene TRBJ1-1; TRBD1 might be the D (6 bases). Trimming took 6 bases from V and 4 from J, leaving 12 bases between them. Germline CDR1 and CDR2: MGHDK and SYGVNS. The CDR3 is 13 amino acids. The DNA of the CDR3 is TGTGCCAGCAGGAGGGGAGGGGGCACTGAAGCTTTCTTT. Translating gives CASRRGGGTEAFF.

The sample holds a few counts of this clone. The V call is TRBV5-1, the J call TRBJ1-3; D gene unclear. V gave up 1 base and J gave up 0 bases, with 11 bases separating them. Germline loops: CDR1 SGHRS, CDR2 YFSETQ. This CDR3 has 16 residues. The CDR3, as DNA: TGCGCCAGCAGCTTGAGTGGGGTAGACTCTGGAAACACCATATATTTT. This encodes CASSLSGVDSGNTIYF.